This TCR beta chain emerged from a study of radiation and T cells in renal cell carcinoma. Time point given: blood 4 weeks post-SBRT, at nephrectomy. Treatment denoted: 15 Gy SBRT to primary tumor, nephrectomy 4 weeks later. CDR3 size: 16 residues. In germline, CDR1 is MNHNY, CDR2 SVGAGI (reference sequence). V was cut by 6 bases and J by 0 bases, with 15 bases left in between. Clones were read by immunoSEQ multiplex PCR, and TCRdb kept only the in-frame ones, dropping some. In the table there are tens of thousands of clones, roughly 82% of which are singletons. Sequencing used blood, obtained from a patient whose treatment included radiotherapy and nephrectomy. The clonotype originates from a woman in her 70s with renal cell carcinoma. The chain employs TRBV6-6 and TRBJ1-5; D gene uncertain. CDR3 in amino acids: CASSTREGYSNQPQHF. CDR3 in DNA: TGTGCCAGCAGCACAAGGGAAGGTTATAGCAATCAGCCCCAGCATTTT.